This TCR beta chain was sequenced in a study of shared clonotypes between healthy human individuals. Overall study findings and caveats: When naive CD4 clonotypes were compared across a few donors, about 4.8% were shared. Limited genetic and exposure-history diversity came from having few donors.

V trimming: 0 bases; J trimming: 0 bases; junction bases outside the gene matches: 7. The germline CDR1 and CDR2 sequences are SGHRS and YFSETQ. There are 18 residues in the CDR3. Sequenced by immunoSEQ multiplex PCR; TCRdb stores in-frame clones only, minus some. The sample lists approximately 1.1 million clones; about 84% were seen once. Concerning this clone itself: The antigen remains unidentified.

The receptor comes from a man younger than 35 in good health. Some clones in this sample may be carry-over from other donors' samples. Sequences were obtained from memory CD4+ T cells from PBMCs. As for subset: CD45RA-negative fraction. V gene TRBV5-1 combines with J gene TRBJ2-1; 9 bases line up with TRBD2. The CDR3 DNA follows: TGCGCCAGCAGCTTGGCCCTTCTAGCGGGATCCTCCTACAATGAGCAGTTCTTC. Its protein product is CASSLALLAGSSYNEQFF.